This T cell receptor beta chain comes out of a study of control samples from healthy donors and cancer patients (dated by TCRdb to 2018 to 2021). Library creation used the immunoSEQ multiplex PCR assay. Not all clones reach the TCRdb copy of this immuneACCESS table, which keeps in-frame sequences only. Checked studies attribute under half of the gap to unresolved V genes and leave the rest unexplained. The sample records hundreds of thousands of clones, around 90% of which are singletons. The ten largest clonotypes hold around 6.4% of the sample. Worth noting for this clone: This receptor's antigen is unknown. Qualities for individual bases were not recorded, and no much larger clone is one base off.

Taken from the germline V gene (reference sequence), the CDR1 and CDR2 loops are SGHKS and YYEKEE. The CDR3 starts with the cysteine, ends with the phenylalanine, and has 15 residues. Only the CDR3 DNA stays, 45 bases, in frame from base 1. V is cut by 2 bases and J by 3 bases, and the space between the germline ends is 9 bases. This receptor chain uses TRBV5-5 and TRBJ1-6, with no reliable assignment of the D segment. Sample: PBMCs. The source of this sequence is a man aged 35 to 55 with head and neck cancer. The encoded CDR3 is CASSFQLGYNSPLHF. The DNA reads as follows: TGTGCCAGCAGCTTTCAGTTAGGCTATAATTCACCCCTCCACTTT.